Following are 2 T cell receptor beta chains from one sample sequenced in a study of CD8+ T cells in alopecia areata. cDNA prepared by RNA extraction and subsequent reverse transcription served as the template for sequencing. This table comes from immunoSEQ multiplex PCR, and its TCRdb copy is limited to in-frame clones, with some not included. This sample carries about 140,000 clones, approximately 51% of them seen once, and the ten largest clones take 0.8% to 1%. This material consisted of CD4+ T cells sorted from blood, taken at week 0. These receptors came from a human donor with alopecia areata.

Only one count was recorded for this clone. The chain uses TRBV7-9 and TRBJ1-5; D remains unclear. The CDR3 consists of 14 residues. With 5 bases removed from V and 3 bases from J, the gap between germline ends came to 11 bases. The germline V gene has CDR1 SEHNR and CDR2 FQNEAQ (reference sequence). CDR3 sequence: CASSDGLNNQPQHF. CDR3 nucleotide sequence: TGTGCCAGCAGCGACGGACTAAACAATCAGCCCCAGCATTTT.

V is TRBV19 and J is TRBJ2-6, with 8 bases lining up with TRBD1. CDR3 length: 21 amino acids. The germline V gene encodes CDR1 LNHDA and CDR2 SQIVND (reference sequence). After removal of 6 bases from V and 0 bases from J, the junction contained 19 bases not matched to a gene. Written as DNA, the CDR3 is TGTGCCAGTAGGCTGATCTTGCGTGGGGGACAGGATGTCTCTGGGGCCAACGTCCTGACTTTC. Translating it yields CASRLILRGGQDVSGANVLTF.